The 31 T cell receptor beta chains below all came from one sample that was sequenced in a study of PD-1 blockade in classical Hodgkin lymphoma. Only in-frame clones appear in the TCRdb table, and some are missing; sequencing was by immunoSEQ multiplex PCR. This table holds 43,000 or so clones, 78% found once. Time point: cycle 4 day 1 (C4D1), after six to seven weeks of nivolumab. No patient escaped relapse after autologous stem cell transplantation, and brentuximab vedotin exposure varied. Specimen: peripheral blood mononuclear cells (PBMCs), collected before the fourth cycle of nivolumab. The receptors stem from a human donor with classical Hodgkin lymphoma.

The V and J genes are TRBV10-3 and TRBJ1-2; TRBD1 aligns across 8 bases. This CDR3 comprises 14 residues. Germline CDR1 reads ENHRY; CDR2 reads SYGVKD. V lost 5 bases to trimming and J lost 5 bases; unmatched junction nucleotides: 7. The CDR3 nucleotides read TGTGCCATCAGTCCCTTAGGGACAGGTTATGGCTACACCTTC. This encodes CAISPLGTGYGYTF.

This chain uses TRBV7-3 with TRBJ2-1; 7 bases align to TRBD2. The CDR3 is 13 residues long. Germline V lookup: CDR1 SGHTA, CDR2 FQGTGA. V was pared by 5 bases and J by 9 bases, with 7 bases of the junction left unmatched. This chain's CDR3 is CASSPGLEPEQFF. The CDR3 region has the DNA TGTGCCAGCAGCCCAGGACTAGAGCCTGAGCAGTTCTTC.

The chain couples TRBV11-3 to TRBJ1-2, with D perhaps TRBD1 (6 bases). Per the germline V gene, CDR1 is SGHNT and CDR2 is YENEEA. Trimming took 5 bases from V and 4 from J, leaving 14 bases between them. The CDR3 is 14 amino acids. DNA for the CDR3: TGTGCCAGCAGCCCCTCAAGGGGGGCCTATGGCTACACCTTC. Protein product: CASSPSRGAYGYTF.

This clone was detected once. J is TRBJ2-5 and V is TRBV5-6, with D uncertain. V lost 3 bases, J lost 1 base, and 7 bases lay in between. CDR1 is SGHDT, CDR2 YYEEEE, per germline. The CDR3 covers 13 residues. CDR3 bases: TGTGCCAGCAGCTGGGCCCGCCAAGAGACCCAGTACTTC. It encodes CASSWARQETQYF.

This chain links TRBV28 with TRBJ2-1; TRBD2 matches 13 bases. The V gene end was trimmed by 6 bases and the J gene end by 7 bases; junction bases not matched to a gene: 6. This CDR3 has 15 residues. Germline V lookup: CDR1 MDHEN, CDR2 SYDVKM. The CDR3 loop is CASSKTSGGPNEQFF. The DNA for the CDR3 is TGTGCCAGCAGCAAGACTAGCGGGGGGCCAAATGAGCAGTTCTTC. Complete variable domain (other parts from reference TRBV28 and TRBJ2-1): DVKVTQSSRYLVKRTGEKVFLECVQDMDHENMFWYRQDPGLGLRLIYFSYDVKMKEKGDIPEGYSVSREKKERFSLILESASTNQTSMYLCASSKTSGGPNEQFFGPGTRLTVL.

This clone has just one count. The gene calls are TRBV30 and TRBJ1-4; D unresolved. The CDR3 spans 16 residues. The germline V and J ends were trimmed by 0 bases and 5 bases, with 16 bases remaining between them. Germline lookup yields CDR1 GTSNPN and CDR2 SVGIG (reference sequence). CDR3 amino acids: CAWSVRQRLRNEKLFF. CDR3 sequence (DNA): TGTGCCTGGAGTGTAAGGCAACGGCTACGAAATGAAAAACTGTTTTTT.

The V gene is TRBV7-9, the J gene TRBJ2-3, with D perhaps matching TRBD1 or TRBD2 (6 bases each). The V gene lost 1 base and the J gene lost 0 bases, with 17 bases spanning the gap. CDR3 length equals 18 residues. From germline, CDR1 is SEHNR and CDR2 FQNEAQ (reference sequence). The CDR3 sequence is CASSLDGGRIGSTDTQYF. The CDR3 DNA reads TGTGCCAGCAGCTTAGATGGGGGGCGCATCGGAAGCACAGATACGCAGTATTTT.

The CDR3 DNA is TGTGCCAGCAGCCCAGGACAGGGTAGCAATCAGCCCCAGCATTTT. It translates to CASSPGQGSNQPQHF. This sequence joins TRBV11-3 and TRBJ1-5; TRBD1 matches 8 bases. Trimming cost V 5 bases and J 0 bases; bases outside gene matches: 3. The CDR3 totals 15 residues. Looked up from germline, CDR1 is SGHNT and CDR2 is YENEEA.

This rearrangement joins TRBV6-1 to TRBJ2-3; 8 bases match TRBD2. Germline trimming cut 2 bases from V and 2 bases from J; bases unmatched to any gene: 3. This CDR3 comprises 15 residues. The germline V gene encodes CDR1 MNHNS and CDR2 SASEGT. The CDR3 DNA is TGTGCCAGCAGTGAATCGGGGGGGACCACAGATACGCAGTATTTT. Its translation is CASSESGGTTDTQYF.

This rearrangement joins TRBV11-3 to TRBJ2-2; D might be TRBD2 (5 bases). The CDR3 totals 16 residues. Per germline, CDR1 SGHNT and CDR2 YENEEA. Trimming took 0 bases from V and 0 from J, leaving 8 bases between them. The chain's CDR3 is CASSLDPAANTGELFF. The CDR3 nucleotides read TGTGCCAGCAGCTTAGATCCAGCGGCGAACACCGGGGAGCTGTTTTTT.

A word on this clone: An end of the junction differs from the germline gene, which may be a read error. V gene TRBV5-1 combines with J gene TRBJ2-2; D is ambiguous. Germline V gives CDR1 SGHRS, CDR2 YFSETQ. This CDR3 is 14 amino acids long. The CDR3 DNA sequence: TGCGCCAGCAGATTGGAAACGAACACCGGGGAGCTGTTTTTT. Translated, it gives CASRLETNTGELFF.

This chain joins TRBV2 and TRBJ1-1; D uncertain. The V gene lost 1 base and the J gene lost 1 base, with 10 bases spanning the gap. The CDR3 has 15 residues. The V gene's germline CDR1 is SNHLY and CDR2 FYNNEI. The CDR3 is CASSEVVIGNTEAFF. The CDR3 nucleotides are TGTGCCAGCAGTGAAGTAGTCATAGGGAACACTGAAGCTTTCTTT.

The chain combines TRBV2 with TRBJ2-1; no definite D call. Trimming pared 5 bases from V and 1 base from J, leaving 6 bases between. CDR3 length: 13 residues. The germline V gene has CDR1 SNHLY and CDR2 FYNNEI. CDR3 nucleotides: TGTGCCAGCAGTACTGAATCCTACAATGAGCAGTTCTTC. Its translation: CASSTESYNEQFF. The full variable domain, its missing parts supplied by reference TRBV2 and TRBJ2-1, is EPEVTQTPSHQVTQMGQEVILRCVPISNHLYFYWYRQILGQKVEFLVSFYNNEISEKSEIFDDQFSVERPDGSNFTLKIRSTKLEDSAMYFCASSTESYNEQFFGPGTRLTVL.

The genes are TRBV28 and TRBJ2-7; TRBD1 agrees at 7 bases. The junction had 5 bases not matched to a gene; V was cut back by 7 bases and J by 2 bases. The CDR3 is 13 amino acids. Germline V lookup: CDR1 MDHEN, CDR2 SYDVKM. DNA of the CDR3: TGTGCCAGCAACATGGGACAGACCTACGAGCAGTACTTC. Protein product: CASNMGQTYEQYF.

This clone was seen a handful of times. The genes are TRBV5-6 and TRBJ2-6; no firm D call. The V and J ends lost 8 bases and 0 bases respectively, with 15 bases between them. The CDR3 sequence is 16 residues long. Germline loops: CDR1 SGHDT, CDR2 YYEEEE. The CDR3: CASMTPAYSGANVLTF. Here the CDR3 DNA reads TGTGCCAGTATGACACCGGCCTACTCTGGGGCCAACGTCCTGACTTTC.

The rearrangement links TRBV13 to TRBJ1-4; 8 nucleotides match TRBD1. The germline V gene encodes CDR1 PRHDT and CDR2 FYEKMQ (reference sequence). This CDR3 has 15 amino acids. The ends lost 4 bases at V and 5 bases at J; junction bases unmatched: 6. CDR3 sequence: CASSSRGQANEKLFF. In nucleotides, the CDR3 is TGTGCCAGCAGCTCAAGGGGACAGGCAAATGAAAAACTGTTTTTT.

The genes are TRBV15 and TRBJ2-1; D may be TRBD1 or TRBD2 (6 bases each). Trimming stripped 4 bases from V and 8 bases from J, with 21 bases between. CDR1 is LNHNV, CDR2 YYDKDF, per germline (reference sequence). The CDR3 totals 16 residues. CDR3 nucleotide sequence: TGTGCCACCAGCACTTGGTCCGGGGGCCCGGGGGATGAGCAGTTCTTC. Its translation: CATSTWSGGPGDEQFF.

J is TRBJ2-6 and V is TRBV9; D may match TRBD1 or TRBD2 (5 bases each). CDR3 length: 18 amino acids. Per germline, CDR1 SGDLS and CDR2 YYNGEE. Trimming removed 3 bases at V and 0 bases at J, with 16 bases between. CDR3 in DNA: TGTGCCAGCAGCGCCCAAGGGGACCCACTCTCTGGGGCCAACGTCCTGACTTTC. Protein: CASSAQGDPLSGANVLTF. Looking up the rest from reference TRBV9 and TRBJ2-6 gives the full variable domain: DSGVTQTPKHLITATGQRVTLRCSPRSGDLSVYWYQQSLDQGLQFLIQYYNGEERAKGNILERFSAQQFPDLHSELNLSSLELGDSALYFCASSAQGDPLSGANVLTFGAGSRLTVL.

This clone turned up a few times. The chain couples TRBV6-5 to TRBJ2-2; possible D gene TRBD2, 5 bases. In germline, CDR1 is MNHEY, CDR2 SVGAGI. This CDR3 is built from 13 residues. Trimming removed 5 bases from V and 6 bases from J, with 10 bases in between. This CDR3 reads CASSRHGAGELFF. The CDR3 DNA is TGTGCCAGCAGTCGACACGGGGCCGGGGAGCTGTTTTTT.

The table lists this clone with a count of one. The chain combines TRBV2 with TRBJ1-3; no clear D gene. V was shortened by 8 bases and J by 1 base, with 12 bases between the two germline ends. This CDR3 spans 14 amino acids. Germline V CDR1 and CDR2: SNHLY, FYNNEI. CDR3 in DNA: TGTGCCAGCTTGGAGGGAACGTCTGGAAACACCATATATTTT. It yields the protein CASLEGTSGNTIYF.

The genes are TRBV10-3 and TRBJ1-5; tentative D call: TRBD1 (5 bases). There are 13 residues in the CDR3. V was trimmed by 4 bases and J by 7 bases, leaving 11 bases between them. Per the germline V gene, CDR1 is ENHRY and CDR2 is SYGVKD. The CDR3 DNA reads as TGTGCCATCAGTGTTCAGGGCGGCCAGCCCCAGCATTTT. The encoded protein is CAISVQGGQPQHF.

The chain carries TRBV10-3 and TRBJ1-2; TRBD1 matches at 11 bases. The CDR3 covers 14 residues. The V segment lost 7 bases and the J segment 5 bases; nucleotides outside the gene matches: 6. Germline CDR1 reads ENHRY; CDR2 reads SYGVKD. The DNA for the CDR3 is TGTGCCATCACGGGACAGGGGGGACAATATGGCTACACCTTC. Protein sequence: CAITGQGGQYGYTF.

The genes are TRBV19 and TRBJ1-2; D ambiguous. Germline V gene sequence: CDR1 LNHDA, CDR2 SQIVND (reference sequence). Trimming removed 3 bases at V and 8 bases at J, with 16 bases between. This CDR3 spans 14 amino acids. CDR3 sequence reads: CASSIPGPGRGYTF. CDR3 nucleotides: TGTGCCAGTAGTATCCCCGGACCCGGACGGGGCTACACCTTC.

The chain carries TRBV5-1 and TRBJ1-5; a weak D match, TRBD1 (5 bases). Germline CDR1 and CDR2: SGHRS and YFSETQ. This CDR3 has 15 amino acids. V dropped 4 bases and J dropped 7 bases, with 18 bases sitting between them. For the CDR3, the DNA is TGCGCCAGCAGCCTCTGGGCTGGGGACGGCCAGCCCCAGCATTTT. Encoded protein: CASSLWAGDGQPQHF. Complete variable domain (other parts from reference TRBV5-1 and TRBJ1-5): KAGVTQTPRYLIKTRGQQVTLSCSPISGHRSVSWYQQTPGQGLQFLFEYFSETQRNKGNFPGRFSGRQFSNSRSEMNVSTLELGDSALYLCASSLWAGDGQPQHFGDGTRLSIL.

This clone was found once. At one of its ends the junction is not consistent with the germline gene, which may arise from a read error. This chain joins TRBV5-3 and TRBJ2-7, with D perhaps TRBD2 (6 bases). TRBV5-3 is classed as an ORF, of uncertain function. The CDR3 has 12 amino acids. The DNA of the CDR3 is TGTGCCAGAAGCAAACCGAGTGGGCGGGATTGCTTC. Amino acids: CARSKPSGRDCF.

The chain uses TRBV19 and TRBJ1-1; D gene ambiguous. Per germline, CDR1 LNHDA and CDR2 SQIVND (reference sequence). The CDR3 covers 11 residues. Trimming shortened V by 7 bases and J by 5 bases, and 8 bases separated the two germline ends. The CDR3 region has the DNA TGTGCCAGTAATTTGGGGACTGAAGCTTTCTTT. It encodes CASNLGTEAFF.

Remarks on this clone: One end of the junction varies from germline; a read error may be responsible. This sequence joins TRBV7-9 and TRBJ1-1; no firm D call. Germline V lookup: CDR1 SEHNR, CDR2 FQNEAQ (reference sequence). This CDR3 is built from 15 residues. For the CDR3, the DNA is TGTGCCAGCAGCTTAAGTAGGATTGGGTTATCGGCCGCGTTATTT. This encodes CASSLSRIGLSAALF.

The gene calls are TRBV7-2 and TRBJ1-1; no clear D. CDR3 length: 13 residues. Germline CDR1 SGHTA, CDR2 FQGNSA. V lost 0 bases and J 3 bases, leaving 5 bases between the germline ends. CDR3 residues: CASSLADDTEAFF. CDR3 nucleotides: TGTGCCAGCAGCTTAGCCGACGACACTGAAGCTTTCTTT.

The chain is built from TRBV2 and TRBJ1-1; no reliable D call. The V end lost 6 bases, the J end lost 4 bases, and 12 bases lay between the germline ends. This CDR3 contains 13 residues. Germline CDR1 SNHLY, CDR2 FYNNEI. CDR3 coding DNA: TGTGCCAGCAGGGGGAATGAGATCACTGAAGCTTTCTTT. Its protein is CASRGNEITEAFF.

This clone has just a few counts. The chain is built from TRBV7-2 and TRBJ1-2; D is perhaps TRBD1 (5 bases). Trimming shortened V by 4 bases and J by 4 bases, and 13 bases separated the two germline ends. The CDR3 has 14 amino acids. Germline V CDR1 and CDR2: SGHTA, FQGNSA. As DNA, the CDR3 is TGTGCCAGCAGCTCAGGGCAGATGAGCTATGGCTACACCTTC. The encoded protein is CASSSGQMSYGYTF.

This chain connects TRBV11-2 to TRBJ2-5; possible D gene TRBD1, 5 bases. The CDR3 runs 14 residues. Trimming pared 7 bases from V and 2 bases from J, leaving 14 bases between. Germline V gene lookup returns CDR1 SGHAT and CDR2 FQNNGV. The CDR3 DNA reads as TGTGCCAGCACCCTCGAACAGGCTCAAGAGACCCAGTACTTC. Translation gives CASTLEQAQETQYF.